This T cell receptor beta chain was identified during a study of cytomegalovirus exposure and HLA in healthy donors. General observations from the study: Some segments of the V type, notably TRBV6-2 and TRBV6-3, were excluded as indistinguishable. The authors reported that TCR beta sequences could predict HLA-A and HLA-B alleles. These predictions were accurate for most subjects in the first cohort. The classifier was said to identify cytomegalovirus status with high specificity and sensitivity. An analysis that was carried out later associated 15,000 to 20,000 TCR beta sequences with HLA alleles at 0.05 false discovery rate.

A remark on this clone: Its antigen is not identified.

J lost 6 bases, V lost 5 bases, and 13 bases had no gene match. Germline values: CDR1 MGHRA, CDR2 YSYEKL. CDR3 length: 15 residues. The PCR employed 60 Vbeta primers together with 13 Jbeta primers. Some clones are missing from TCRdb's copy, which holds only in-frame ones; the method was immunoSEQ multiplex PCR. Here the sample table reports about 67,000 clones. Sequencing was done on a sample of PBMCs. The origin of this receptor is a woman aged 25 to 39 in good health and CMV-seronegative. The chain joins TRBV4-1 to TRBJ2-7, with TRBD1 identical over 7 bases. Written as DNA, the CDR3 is TGCGCCAGCAGCTTACTGACAGGGATGGGCTCCGAGCAGTACTTC. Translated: CASSLLTGMGSEQYF.